Following are 23 T cell receptor beta chains from one sample sequenced in a study of PD-L1 blockade in urothelial cancer. Time point here: pretreatment peripheral blood. Sequenced by immunoSEQ multiplex PCR; TCRdb stores in-frame clones only, minus some. The sample has fewer than 85,000 clones; roughly 89% are singletons. The material sequenced was PBMCs, taken around atezolizumab (anti-PD-L1) treatment. The receptors originated from a woman aged 65 to 85 with urothelial cancer.

The rearrangement links TRBV18 to TRBJ1-2, with D possibly TRBD1 on 5 matching bases. The length of the CDR3 is 15 residues. The V gene lost 0 bases and the J gene lost 5 bases, with 13 bases spanning the gap. Germline V lookup: CDR1 KGHSH, CDR2 LQKENI. The CDR3 loop is CASSPPGAGGYGYTF. The CDR3 DNA reads TGTGCCAGCTCACCACCGGGAGCCGGGGGGTATGGCTACACCTTC.

The rearrangement links TRBV11-2 to TRBJ2-1, with a weak D call TRBD2 (6 bases). V dropped 5 bases and J dropped 1 base, with 12 bases sitting between them. Germline assignment: CDR1 SGHAT and CDR2 FQNNGV. The CDR3 runs 15 residues. The CDR3 DNA sequence: TGTGCCAGCAGCCAAGGGAGCGGGTCCTACAATGAGCAGTTCTTC. Its translation: CASSQGSGSYNEQFF. Drawing the rest from reference TRBV11-2 and TRBJ2-1, the complete variable domain is EAGVAQSPRYKIIEKRQSVAFWCNPISGHATLYWYQQILGQGPKLLIQFQNNGVVDDSQLPKDRFSAERLKGVDSTLKIQPAKLEDSAVYLCASSQGSGSYNEQFFGPGTRLTVL.

The chain combines TRBV9 with TRBJ1-5; D is uncertain. Germline assignment: CDR1 SGDLS and CDR2 YYNGEE. Trimming left V 4 bases short and J 7 bases short, with 15 bases between. This CDR3 has 14 residues. The CDR3 region has the DNA TGTGCCAGCAGCCCCGGCCGGGTCGGCCAGCCCCAGCATTTT. Amino acids: CASSPGRVGQPQHF.

V and J are TRBV6-5 and TRBJ1-2, with D perhaps matching TRBD1 (5 bases). V lost 0 bases and J 3 bases, leaving 8 bases between the germline ends. The CDR3 is made up of 14 amino acids. CDR1 and CDR2 (germline): MNHEY, SVGAGI. The CDR3 DNA reads TGTGCCAGCAGTTACTCGTGGGGGGACTATGGCTACACCTTC. Its translation is CASSYSWGDYGYTF.

This chain connects TRBV5-6 to TRBJ1-1; 8 bases fit TRBD1. Germline CDR1 SGHDT, CDR2 YYEEEE. CDR3 length: 13 amino acids. J lost 10 bases, V lost 0 bases, and 5 bases had no gene match. Here the CDR3 DNA reads TGTGCCAGCAGCTTGGTGGCAGGGGGCGTAGCTTTCTTT. It encodes CASSLVAGGVAFF.

The chain employs TRBV5-1 and TRBJ1-2; 7 bases line up with TRBD1. V gave up 2 bases and J gave up 2 bases; unmatched junction bases: 3. CDR3 length equals 14 residues. Germline V CDR1 and CDR2: SGHRS, YFSETQ. The CDR3 region has the DNA TGCGCCAGCAGCTTATCGACAGGGAACTATGGCTACACCTTC. Amino acid sequence: CASSLSTGNYGYTF.

This clone occurred a few times. The J gene is TRBJ2-3, the V gene TRBV7-2, with a possible D match to TRBD1 (5 bases). The CDR3 is 13 residues long. CDR1 is SGHTA and CDR2 is FQGNSA in the germline V gene. V was cut by 1 base and J by 6 bases, with 8 bases left in between. In DNA form, the CDR3 reads TGTGCCAGCAGCTTAGGTTGGGGCGATACGCAGTATTTT. It translates to CASSLGWGDTQYF. Full variable domain (outside the CDR3, taken from reference TRBV7-2 and TRBJ2-3): GAGVSQSPSNKVTEKGKDVELRCDPISGHTALYWYRQSLGQGLEFLIYFQGNSAPDKSGLPSDRFSAERTGGSVSTLTIQRTQQEDSAVYLCASSLGWGDTQYFGPGTRLTVL.

The V and J genes are TRBV4-1 and TRBJ2-1; 7 positions agree with TRBD2. Germline assignment: CDR1 MGHRA and CDR2 YSYEKL. The CDR3 is 14 amino acids. Trimming removed 4 bases from V and 4 bases from J; junction bases left unmatched: 4. The CDR3 here is CASSRPGGYNEQFF. CDR3 DNA sequence: TGCGCCAGCAGCCGTCCCGGGGGGTACAATGAGCAGTTCTTC.

This clone was observed a handful of times. The V gene is TRBV30, the J gene TRBJ2-2; D perhaps matches TRBD2 (5 bases). The CDR3 is 12 residues long. V was shortened by 5 bases and J by 6 bases, with 10 bases between the two germline ends. The germline CDR1 and CDR2 sequences are GTSNPN and SVGIG (reference sequence). CDR3 bases: TGTGCCTGGGGGCCCGGGGCCGGGGAGCTGTTTTTT. Translating gives CAWGPGAGELFF.

Here the CDR3 reads CASSYSLTGGKEKLFF. DNA for the CDR3: TGTGCCAGCAGTTACTCACTGACAGGGGGCAAGGAAAAACTGTTTTTT. The chain has TRBV6-5 and TRBJ1-4, with 10 nucleotides matching TRBD1. Germline CDR1 and CDR2: MNHEY and SVGAGI. CDR3 length equals 16 residues. V was clipped by 0 bases and J by 8 bases; unmatched bases: 6.

This clone has just one count. V is TRBV18 and J is TRBJ1-2; tentative D call: TRBD1 (5 bases). The CDR3 loop spans 17 amino acids. Per germline, CDR1 KGHSH and CDR2 LQKENI. V shed 0 bases and J shed 0 bases, with 14 bases lying between them. The CDR3 here is CASSPPSVQGSNYGYTF. In nucleotides, the CDR3 is TGTGCCAGCTCACCACCGAGCGTCCAGGGCTCTAACTATGGCTACACCTTC.

The sample holds many counts of this clone. The chain couples TRBV18 to TRBJ1-2; TRBD1 agrees at 9 bases. Looked up from germline, CDR1 is KGHSH and CDR2 is LQKENI. The J segment lost 4 bases and the V segment lost 3 bases, leaving 9 bases of the junction unmatched. The CDR3 is 16 amino acids. In DNA, the CDR3 is TGTGCCAGCTCACCTGCCGGGACAGGGAGCATCTATGGCTACACCTTC. Translated: CASSPAGTGSIYGYTF.

This clone was observed once. The chain links TRBV10-1 to TRBJ1-3; D might be TRBD1 (6 bases). Germline loops: CDR1 WNHNN, CDR2 SYGVQD (reference sequence). Trimming stripped 0 bases from V and 7 bases from J, with 10 bases between. The CDR3 contains 14 residues. The CDR3: CASSESQGRNTIYF. The CDR3 DNA sequence: TGCGCCAGCAGTGAGTCTCAGGGGCGTAACACCATATATTTT.

The rearrangement joins TRBV29-1 to TRBJ1-5, with D tentatively TRBD1 (5 bases). V was pared by 0 bases and J by 2 bases, with 14 bases between. The CDR3 has 16 residues. Germline V lookup: CDR1 SQVTM, CDR2 ANQGSEA. CDR3 in DNA: TGCAGCGTTGAAGATACGTGCAGGGATGGCAATCAGCCCCAGCATTTT. This encodes CSVEDTCRDGNQPQHF.

The chain employs TRBV19 and TRBJ1-1; D is ambiguous. V gave up 3 bases and J gave up 4 bases, with 12 bases separating them. Germline CDR1 LNHDA, CDR2 SQIVND (reference sequence). This CDR3 region has 14 residues. In nucleotides, the CDR3 is TGTGCCAGTAGTATTCAGGATCTGAGCACTGAAGCTTTCTTT. Translated, it gives CASSIQDLSTEAFF.

The chain combines TRBV6-1 with TRBJ2-5; D is possibly TRBD2 (5 bases). The germline V gene encodes CDR1 MNHNS and CDR2 SASEGT. The CDR3 contains 12 residues. Trimming cost V 1 base and J 5 bases, with 5 bases left between them. The CDR3 DNA reads as TGTGCCAGCAGTGAAGGCGGGGAGACCCAGTACTTC. Translated, it gives CASSEGGETQYF.

The sample holds one count of this clone. The CDR3: CSVEVVRDRVETQYF. Here the CDR3 DNA reads TGCAGCGTTGAAGTGGTGCGGGACAGGGTAGAGACCCAGTACTTC. The chain uses TRBV29-1 and TRBJ2-5; 9 bases are a match to TRBD1. The V gene end was trimmed by 1 base and the J gene end by 4 bases; junction bases not matched to a gene: 7. From germline, CDR1 is SQVTM and CDR2 ANQGSEA. CDR3 length: 15 amino acids. The full variable domain, in which reference TRBV29-1 and TRBJ2-5 provide the parts outside the CDR3, is SAVISQKPSRDICQRGTSLTIQCQVDSQVTMMFWYRQQPGQSLTLIATANQGSEATYESGFVIDKFPISRPNLTFSTLTVSNMSPEDSSIYLCSVEVVRDRVETQYFGPGTRLLVL.

This clone turned up a few times. The chain couples TRBV28 to TRBJ1-5; 7 nucleotides line up with TRBD1. Per germline, CDR1 MDHEN and CDR2 SYDVKM. Trimming removed 5 bases from V and 5 bases from J; junction bases left unmatched: 9. The CDR3 totals 15 residues. CDR3 amino acids: CASSRQGFGDQPQHF. The DNA for the CDR3 is TGTGCCAGCAGTCGACAGGGCTTCGGGGATCAGCCCCAGCATTTT.

V usage is TRBV6-1 and J usage is TRBJ2-7; D remains unclear. The CDR3 is made up of 13 amino acids. Trimming stripped 4 bases from V and 7 bases from J, with 14 bases between. Looked up from germline, CDR1 is MNHNS and CDR2 is SASEGT. This CDR3 is CASSAYRDREQYF. CDR3 DNA sequence: TGTGCCAGCAGTGCCTACAGAGACCGGGAGCAGTACTTC.

The chain combines TRBV5-4 with TRBJ2-1, with D tentatively TRBD1 (6 bases). CDR1 SGHNT and CDR2 YYREEE come from the germline V gene (reference sequence). This CDR3 has 15 residues. With 0 bases removed from V and 0 bases from J, the gap between germline ends came to 7 bases. Here the CDR3 DNA reads TGTGCCAGCAGCTTGGGACAGGACTCCTACAATGAGCAGTTCTTC. This gives the protein CASSLGQDSYNEQFF.

The genes are TRBV7-2 and TRBJ2-5; 12 nucleotides align to TRBD2. There are 16 residues in the CDR3. Unmatched junction bases numbered 10, after V lost 5 bases and J lost 6 bases. Per the germline V gene, CDR1 is SGHTA and CDR2 is FQGNSA. CDR3 sequence (DNA): TGTGCCAGCAGCCTCCTGACTAGCGGGAGTAGAAAGACCCAGTACTTC. Translation gives CASSLLTSGSRKTQYF.

This clone came up a few times. The chain recombines TRBV16 with TRBJ1-2; D is possibly TRBD1 (5 bases). CDR1 and CDR2 (germline): KGHSY, FQNENV. V dropped 6 bases and J dropped 2 bases, with 10 bases sitting between them. This CDR3 is 13 amino acids long. The CDR3 reads CASSPDTNYGYTF. In nucleotides, the CDR3 is TGTGCCAGCAGTCCGGACACAAACTATGGCTACACCTTC.

The CDR3 DNA sequence: TGTGCCAGCAGCGCCCCAGGGGGGCCAAAGCAGTTCTTC. Its translation is CASSAPGGPKQFF. The V gene is TRBV25-1, the J gene TRBJ2-1, with D possibly TRBD1 on 7 matching bases. Between the trimmed V and J ends, which lost 6 bases and 11 bases, there was a span of 17 bases. The CDR3 is 13 residues long. Germline CDR1 MGHDK, CDR2 SYGVNS.